These T cell receptor beta chains were read from a single sample in a study of vaccination and CD4 T cells after COVID-19. TCRdb reprocessed the PCR reads with MiXCR, giving one entry per CDR3 protein. The sample includes about 21,000 distinct CDR3 sequences, 70% of them seen just once. Antigens of these TCRs are unknown. The sample comprised CD4+ T cells from blood, cultured in vitro. The receptors shown here come from a human donor who had recovered from COVID-19. The CDR3 runs from the conserved cysteine through the conserved F or W. D genes are given only for firm matches. A clone size is listed for some rows: how often the clone was seen (once, few, many), or a class if it is expanded.

TRBV18	-	once	TRBJ1-1	CASAGLYTEAFF	TGTGCCAGCGCGGGACTATACACTGAAGCTTTCTTT
TRBV6-2/TRBV6-3	-	-	TRBJ2-7	CASSFQGEQYF	TGTGCCAGCAGTTTCCAGGGAGAGCAGTACTTC
TRBV5-4	-	few	TRBJ1-2	CASRDPATETYGYTF	TGTGCCAGCAGAGATCCGGCGACAGAAACTTATGGCTACACCTTC
TRBV20-1	-	-	TRBJ2-2	CSARPQGGAGELFF	TGCAGTGCTAGACCGCAGGGGGGTGCCGGGGAGCTGTTTTTT
TRBV28	-	-	TRBJ2-7	CASSRGAPISYEQYF	TGTGCCAGCAGCCGAGGGGCCCCCATCTCCTACGAGCAGTACTTC
TRBV12-3/TRBV12-4	-	-	TRBJ1-2	CASSSVTGTGYGYTF	TGTGCCAGCAGTTCGGTCACCGGGACGGGGTATGGCTACACCTTC
TRBV20-1	TRBD1	-	TRBJ1-5	CSAGDRVGQPQHF	TGCAGTGCTGGGGACAGGGTGGGCCAGCCCCAGCATTTT
TRBV20-1	TRBD1	-	TRBJ1-1	CSVESGGVNTEAFF	TGCAGTGTCGAGTCAGGGGGAGTGAACACTGAAGCTTTCTTT
TRBV20-1	TRBD1	few	TRBJ1-1	CSARATGGNTEAFF	TGCAGTGCTAGAGCGACAGGGGGGAACACTGAAGCTTTCTTT
TRBV5-1	TRBD2	-	TRBJ2-5	CASSQGTSEETQYF	TGCGCCAGCAGCCAAGGGACTAGCGAAGAGACCCAGTACTTC
TRBV2	-	few	TRBJ2-5	CATPREMETQYF	TGTGCCACCCCCAGGGAGATGGAGACCCAGTACTTC
TRBV29-1	TRBD2	once	TRBJ2-1	CSVGDGGLAGYNEQFF	TGCAGCGTTGGGGATGGCGGGCTAGCGGGCTACAATGAGCAGTTCTTC
TRBV20-1	-	few	TRBJ1-4	CSARGRNEKLFF	TGCAGTGCTAGGGGCCGTAATGAAAAACTGTTTTTT
TRBV28	-	once	TRBJ1-5	CASRPTGSGQPQHF	TGTGCCAGCAGACCAACAGGTTCTGGGCAGCCCCAGCATTTT
TRBV23-1	-	large	TRBJ1-5	CASSQEEGQPQHF	TGCGCCAGCAGTCAAGAGGAGGGTCAGCCCCAGCATTTT
TRBV6-1	-	-	TRBJ2-7	CASTDRANEQYF	TGTGCCAGCACTGACAGAGCCAACGAGCAGTACTTC
TRBV4-3	-	once	TRBJ2-4	CASSQEGGPAKNIQYF	TGCGCCAGCAGCCAAGAGGGGGGACCGGCCAAAAACATTCAGTACTTC
TRBV6-1	-	-	TRBJ1-2	CASSESGYLDYGYTF	TGTGCCAGCAGTGAATCCGGGTACCTCGACTATGGCTACACCTTC
TRBV7-3	-	-	TRBJ2-2	CASSLTSWGDTGELFF	TGTGCCAGCAGCTTAACGAGCTGGGGCGACACCGGGGAGCTGTTTTTT
TRBV24-1	TRBD1	few	TRBJ2-3	CATSATGADTQYF	TGTGCCACCAGTGCGACAGGGGCAGATACGCAGTATTTT
TRBV28	-	-	TRBJ1-2	CASSLSGGSGGYTF	TGTGCCAGCAGTTTATCCGGGGGCTCGGGTGGCTACACCTTC
TRBV20-1	-	-	TRBJ1-5	CSAEIGQGSSQPQHF	TGCAGTGCAGAAATCGGGCAGGGCTCGAGCCAGCCCCAGCATTTT
TRBV19	-	-	TRBJ1-2	CASSPQVSHGYTF	TGTGCCAGTAGTCCGCAGGTCTCCCATGGCTACACCTTC
TRBV30	-	-	TRBJ1-1	CAWSAFSGTSNEAFF	TGTGCCTGGAGTGCCTTTTCCGGGACATCAAATGAAGCTTTCTTT
TRBV28	-	-	TRBJ1-1	CASSLRGTEAFF	TGTGCCAGCAGTTTGAGGGGGACTGAAGCTTTCTTT
TRBV6-5	-	-	TRBJ2-7	CASSYTPATPNEQYF	TGTGCCAGCAGTTACACCCCAGCGACGCCCAACGAGCAGTACTTC
TRBV15	TRBD2	-	TRBJ2-3	CATTGGSGRASGADTQYF	TGTGCCACCACAGGGGGTAGCGGGAGGGCCAGTGGGGCAGATACGCAGTATTTT
TRBV6-1	-	-	TRBJ1-2	CASTNQTSMYLCATRGSRNYGYTF	-
TRBV27	-	-	TRBJ1-1	CASSSRHRLAEAFF	TGTGCCAGCAGTTCCCGCCATCGGTTAGCTGAAGCTTTCTTT
TRBV27	-	-	TRBJ2-2	CASSTPRSSNTGELFF	TGTGCCAGCAGTACCCCTAGGAGTTCGAACACCGGGGAGCTGTTTTTT
TRBV6-1	-	-	TRBJ2-5	CASSESEGAWETQYF	TGCGCCAGCAGTGAGTCGGAGGGGGCCTGGGAGACCCAGTACTTC
TRBV7-8	-	-	TRBJ1-3	CASSFGGNTIYF	TGTGCCAGCAGCTTTGGTGGAAACACCATATATTTT
TRBV30	TRBD1	few	TRBJ1-6	CAWRVQGSSSPLHF	TGTGCCTGGAGGGTACAGGGGAGTAGTTCACCCCTCCACTTT
TRBV6-5	-	-	TRBJ2-7	CASSYGASEAYEQYF	TGTGCCAGCAGTTACGGGGCTAGCGAAGCCTACGAGCAGTACTTC
TRBV20-1	-	-	TRBJ1-1	CSARDLGGMNTEAFF	TGCAGTGCTAGAGATTTAGGGGGTATGAACACTGAAGCTTTCTTT
TRBV5-1	-	once	TRBJ2-1	CASSSQLTPGTHNEQFF	TGCGCCAGCAGCAGCCAACTGACCCCAGGGACTCACAATGAGCAGTTCTTC
TRBV11-2	TRBD1	-	TRBJ2-2	CASSSFRGPADTGELFF	TGTGCCAGCAGCTCCTTCAGGGGGCCGGCGGACACCGGGGAGCTGTTTTTT
TRBV20-1	TRBD2	once	TRBJ2-1	CSARTSGSVNEQFF	TGCAGTGCTCGGACTAGCGGGAGTGTCAATGAGCAGTTCTTC
TRBV28	TRBD1	-	TRBJ1-5	CASTSNRGYQPQHF	TGTGCCAGCACGTCGAACAGGGGATATCAGCCCCAGCATTTT
TRBV24-1	TRBD1	-	TRBJ2-1	CATSDPSGTANEQFF	TGTGCCACCAGTGATCCCTCCGGGACAGCGAATGAGCAGTTCTTC
TRBV20-1	TRBD2	-	TRBJ2-5	CSAKLAGSQETQYF	TGCAGTGCCAAACTAGCGGGCAGCCAAGAGACCCAGTACTTC
TRBV11-2	TRBD1	-	TRBJ2-7	CASSLVWLRQGAYEQYF	TGTGCCAGCAGCTTAGTTTGGTTGCGACAGGGGGCTTACGAGCAGTACTTC
TRBV28	-	-	TRBJ1-1	CASSGGVGTEAFF	TGTGCCAGCAGCGGGGGTGTGGGCACTGAAGCTTTCTTT
TRBV20-1	-	-	TRBJ1-5	CSPRQLNSNQPQHF	TGCAGTCCCCGACAGTTGAATAGCAATCAGCCCCAGCATTTT
TRBV7-2	-	once	TRBJ1-1	CASPSRTGMNTEAFF	TGTGCCAGCCCGAGCCGGACGGGCATGAACACTGAAGCTTTCTTT
TRBV27	-	-	TRBJ2-2	CASSFGTNTGELFF	TGTGCCAGCAGTTTTGGTACGAACACCGGGGAGCTGTTTTTT
TRBV27	-	-	TRBJ2-7	CASSPGSPEQYF	TGTGCCAGCAGCCCGGGATCCCCCGAGCAGTACTTC
TRBV10-3	TRBD1	few	TRBJ1-3	CAISRTGDGNTIYF	TGTGCCATCAGTAGAACAGGGGATGGAAACACCATATATTTT